Presented here are 22 T cell receptor beta chains from one specimen sequenced in a study of cytomegalovirus exposure and HLA in healthy donors. The PCR had 60 Vbeta and 13 Jbeta primers. Only in-frame clones appear in the TCRdb table, and some are missing; sequencing was by immunoSEQ multiplex PCR. The sample has 110,000 to 150,000 clones; roughly 70% are singletons. Sample: PBMCs. The origin of the receptors is a man aged 30-40 years in good health and CMV-seronegative.

The table lists this clone with a count of one. The gene calls are TRBV9 and TRBJ1-1, with D perhaps TRBD1 (6 bases). The V and J ends lost 0 bases and 1 base respectively, with 16 bases between them. Germline CDR1 is SGDLS and CDR2 is YYNGEE. The CDR3 loop spans 17 amino acids. The CDR3 DNA reads as TGTGCCAGCAGCGTAGACGGGAGGGGGGGGGAGAACACTGAAGCTTTCTTT. Its translation is CASSVDGRGGENTEAFF.

This clone has only a few counts. J is TRBJ1-4 and V is TRBV5-5; 10 bases fit TRBD1. CDR1 SGHKS and CDR2 YYEKEE come from the germline V gene (reference sequence). V lost 2 bases, J lost 5 bases, and 12 bases stayed unmatched. This CDR3 contains 18 residues. The CDR3 nucleotides are TGTGCCAGCAGCTTTCGAATCGGACAGGGGGGTGGAAATGAAAAACTGTTTTTT. As protein: CASSFRIGQGGGNEKLFF.

The rearrangement joins TRBV6-4 to TRBJ2-3; 7 bases agree with TRBD2. V dropped 2 bases and J dropped 2; count of bases not matched to a gene: 1. CDR3 size: 14 residues. Germline V CDR1 and CDR2: MRHNA, SNTAGT. CDR3 loop: CASSDGGDTDTQYF. The DNA for the CDR3 is TGTGCCAGCAGTGACGGGGGGGACACAGATACGCAGTATTTT.

This clone turned up a few times. The chain uses TRBV30 and TRBJ1-2; no reliable D call. The germline CDR1 and CDR2 sequences are GTSNPN and SVGIG (reference sequence). The CDR3 length is 13 residues. Trimming pared 3 bases from V and 4 bases from J, leaving 12 bases between. The CDR3, as DNA: TGTGCCTGGAGCGAGGAGGGCCTCTATGGCTACACCTTC. It is translated as CAWSEEGLYGYTF.

The chain couples TRBV28 to TRBJ1-5; D possibly corresponds to TRBD1 (5 bases). The CDR3 consists of 13 residues. CDR1 is MDHEN, CDR2 SYDVKM, per germline. Trimming pared 8 bases from V and 5 bases from J, leaving 13 bases between. The CDR3 region has the DNA TGTGCCAGCTGGGACTCTATCGATCAGCCCCAGCATTTT. The encoded protein is CASWDSIDQPQHF. Using reference TRBV28 and TRBJ1-5 for the parts outside the CDR3, the full variable domain is DVKVTQSSRYLVKRTGEKVFLECVQDMDHENMFWYRQDPGLGLRLIYFSYDVKMKEKGDIPEGYSVSREKKERFSLILESASTNQTSMYLCASWDSIDQPQHFGDGTRLSIL.

The chain recombines TRBV28 with TRBJ2-7; D gene uncertain. Germline V gene sequence: CDR1 MDHEN, CDR2 SYDVKM. The CDR3 consists of 14 residues. The V and J ends lost 7 bases and 0 bases respectively, with 13 bases between them. DNA for the CDR3: TGTGCCAGCACCCTTGAGGAGACCTCCTACGAGCAGTACTTC. Translated: CASTLEETSYEQYF. Full variable domain (outside the CDR3, taken from reference TRBV28 and TRBJ2-7): DVKVTQSSRYLVKRTGEKVFLECVQDMDHENMFWYRQDPGLGLRLIYFSYDVKMKEKGDIPEGYSVSREKKERFSLILESASTNQTSMYLCASTLEETSYEQYFGPGTRLTVT.

This sequence joins TRBV28 and TRBJ2-7; 7 positions match TRBD1. The germline V gene encodes CDR1 MDHEN and CDR2 SYDVKM. The CDR3 consists of 14 residues. V trimming: 6 bases; J trimming: 2 bases; junction bases outside the gene matches: 7. Here the CDR3 reads CASRYNQGAYEQYF. CDR3 DNA: TGTGCCAGCAGGTACAACCAGGGGGCCTACGAGCAGTACTTC.

This rearrangement joins TRBV5-6 to TRBJ1-3; D not resolved. Trimming shortened V by 5 bases and J by 3 bases, and 15 bases separated the two germline ends. This CDR3 comprises 15 residues. Germline V gene data show CDR1 as SGHDT and CDR2 as YYEEEE. The CDR3 DNA reads as TGTGCCAGCAGGGCCGCAGGAGGACTTGGAAACACCATATATTTT. This sequence encodes CASRAAGGLGNTIYF.

The rearrangement joins TRBV28 to TRBJ1-5, with D possibly being TRBD1 (5 bases). Germline V gene lookup returns CDR1 MDHEN and CDR2 SYDVKM. The length of the CDR3 is 16 residues. Trimming pared 3 bases from V and 0 bases from J, leaving 12 bases between. CDR3 bases: TGTGCCAGCAGTTTCTCAGGGCACCCTAGCAATCAGCCCCAGCATTTT. Protein: CASSFSGHPSNQPQHF.

This sequence joins TRBV29-1 and TRBJ2-5; TRBD1 agrees at 9 bases. The J call may be wrong; the DNA end is better matched by TRBJ2-7. The germline gives CDR1 SQVTM, CDR2 ANQGSEA. This CDR3 has 13 amino acids. The CDR3 DNA reads TGCAGCGTTGCCGACAGGGGGGGGTACGAGCAGTACTTC. It specifies CSVADRGGYEQYF.

The chain has TRBV5-6 and TRBJ1-3; D gene ambiguous. Germline loops: CDR1 SGHDT, CDR2 YYEEEE. This CDR3 comprises 16 residues. Trimming stripped 0 bases from V and 2 bases from J, with 12 bases between. CDR3 sequence reads: CASSLDGLLAGNTIYF. The CDR3 DNA follows: TGTGCCAGCAGCTTGGACGGACTACTGGCTGGAAACACCATATATTTT.

The genes are TRBV7-2 and TRBJ2-7, with D possibly matching TRBD2 (7 bases). CDR3 length equals 14 residues. V dropped 3 bases and J dropped 2 bases, with 11 bases sitting between them. The V gene's germline CDR1 is SGHTA and CDR2 FQGNSA. The CDR3 DNA sequence: TGTGCCAGCAGCTTGGAGGGGGGGGCCTACGAGCAGTACTTC. It is translated as CASSLEGGAYEQYF.

This clone was observed a few times. The chain couples TRBV15 to TRBJ1-3; D ambiguous. Germline values: CDR1 LNHNV, CDR2 YYDKDF (reference sequence). Trimming took off 5 bases at V and 2 bases at J, with 10 bases between the two ends. CDR3 length equals 14 residues. CDR3 residues: CATSSQTTGNTIYF. The CDR3 DNA follows: TGTGCCACCAGCTCCCAGACTACTGGAAACACCATATATTTT.

This chain links TRBV30 with TRBJ1-1; possible D gene TRBD1, 6 bases. Per the germline V gene, CDR1 is GTSNPN and CDR2 is SVGIG (reference sequence). Trimming cost V 1 base and J 5 bases, with 17 bases left between them. The CDR3 runs to 15 residues. DNA for the CDR3: TGTGCCTGGAGTGCAGGGGAATGGAAAAGAACTGAAGCTTTCTTT. Protein: CAWSAGEWKRTEAFF.

This chain joins TRBV28 and TRBJ2-7, with TRBD2 identical over 9 bases. From germline, CDR1 is MDHEN and CDR2 SYDVKM. V was pared by 4 bases and J by 9 bases, with 10 bases of the junction left unmatched. The CDR3 is made up of 14 amino acids. In DNA, the CDR3 is TGTGCCAGCAGTTCTAGCGGGGACACTTGGGTGCAGTACTTC. It encodes CASSSSGDTWVQYF.

The V and J genes are TRBV7-3 and TRBJ2-3, with 8 nucleotides matching TRBD1. Germline lookup yields CDR1 SGHTA and CDR2 FQGTGA. The CDR3 sequence is 16 residues long. The V gene end was trimmed by 6 bases and the J gene end by 4 bases; junction bases not matched to a gene: 12. The CDR3 bases are TGTGCCAGCAGACCCGGACAGGGAAGGGTGGCAGATACGCAGTATTTT. Protein: CASRPGQGRVADTQYF.

The V and J genes are TRBV6-5 and TRBJ1-2; 11 bases are a match to TRBD1. CDR3 size: 14 residues. CDR1 is MNHEY and CDR2 is SVGAGI in the germline V gene. With 2 bases clipped from V and 8 bases from J, the junction kept 4 bases outside the gene matches. The CDR3 DNA is TGTGCCAGCAGTTACAGGGACAGGGGGTACGGCTACACCTTC. This encodes CASSYRDRGYGYTF.

The chain links TRBV7-3 to TRBJ2-5, with 12 bases that match TRBD1. CDR1 and CDR2 from the germline V gene are SGHTA and FQGTGA. V dropped 2 bases and J dropped 2; count of bases not matched to a gene: 6. The CDR3 contains 17 residues. CDR3 region: CASSLVRDRGRQETQYF. CDR3 in DNA: TGTGCCAGCAGCTTAGTCCGGGACAGGGGGCGGCAAGAGACCCAGTACTTC. Full variable domain (outside the CDR3, taken from reference TRBV7-3 and TRBJ2-5): GAGVSQTPSNKVTEKGKYVELRCDPISGHTALYWYRQSLGQGPEFLIYFQGTGAADDSGLPNDRFFAVRPEGSVSTLKIQRTERGDSAVYLCASSLVRDRGRQETQYFGPGTRLLVL.

This clone was detected a few times. The chain uses TRBV29-1 and TRBJ1-2, with D possibly matching TRBD1 (5 bases). V dropped 1 base and J dropped 2 bases, with 14 bases sitting between them. The V gene's germline CDR1 is SQVTM and CDR2 ANQGSEA. The CDR3 has 15 residues. In nucleotides, the CDR3 is TGCAGCGTTGAAGGGTGGGGCCGAATGAACTATGGCTACACCTTC. Amino acids: CSVEGWGRMNYGYTF.

V is TRBV6-1 and J is TRBJ1-3, with 7 bases identical to TRBD1. This CDR3 has 15 residues. Trimming cost V 7 bases and J 2 bases; bases outside gene matches: 8. Germline values: CDR1 MNHNS, CDR2 SASEGT. Here the CDR3 reads CASTPRGLAGNTIYF. The CDR3 region has the DNA TGTGCCAGCACCCCAAGGGGGCTCGCTGGAAACACCATATATTTT.

The CDR3 sequence is CASSGGERGSTDTQYF. Here the CDR3 DNA reads TGCGCCAGCAGCGGGGGGGAGAGGGGTAGCACAGATACGCAGTATTTT. The chain uses TRBV4-1 and TRBJ2-3; 7 positions match TRBD2. The CDR3 is 16 amino acids. CDR1 is MGHRA and CDR2 is YSYEKL in the germline V gene. The junction had 8 bases not matched to a gene; V was cut back by 5 bases and J by 0 bases.

This sequence joins TRBV27 and TRBJ2-5; D remains unclear. The V gene's germline CDR1 is MNHEY and CDR2 SMNVEV (reference sequence). This CDR3 has 14 amino acids. Trimming cost V 8 bases and J 7 bases, with 20 bases left between them. The DNA of the CDR3 is TGTGCCAGCCACGCCGCGACTGGGTCGGCGACCCAGTACTTC. Translation gives CASHAATGSATQYF.